These 25 T cell receptor beta chains were all obtained from the same sample, sequenced in a study of blood T cell repertoires in COVID-19. Repertoires were generated with immunoSEQ multiplex PCR, while TCRdb's copy carries only in-frame clones and drops some. The sample contains 150,000 or so clones, 85% of which appear only once. Material for sequencing was peripheral blood. These receptors all stem from a human donor with acute or convalescent COVID-19. The donor label of this sample is uncertain.

This clone is a singleton in its sample. This rearrangement joins TRBV28 to TRBJ2-7, with 8 nucleotides matching TRBD1. The CDR3 spans 14 residues. Per the germline V gene, CDR1 is MDHEN and CDR2 is SYDVKM. Trimming removed 5 bases from V and 4 bases from J; junction bases left unmatched: 7. The CDR3 is CASSRRGLAYEQYF. CDR3 sequence (DNA): TGTGCCAGCAGTCGCAGGGGGCTGGCGTACGAGCAGTACTTC.

The chain has TRBV27 and TRBJ1-5; 8 nucleotides agree with TRBD1. The germline gives CDR1 MNHEY, CDR2 SMNVEV (reference sequence). The junction had 13 bases not matched to a gene; V was cut back by 5 bases and J by 4 bases. The CDR3 runs 17 residues. In DNA, the CDR3 is TGTGCCAGCAGTCCGAGTCGACAGGGGCACTGGAATCAGCCCCAGCATTTT. This translates into CASSPSRQGHWNQPQHF.

The CDR3 region has the DNA TGTGCCTGGAGTGCCCCTAGGATCTTCTATAGCGGGGGGGGAGGCAATGAGCAGTTCTTC. It encodes CAWSAPRIFYSGGGGNEQFF. The chain uses TRBV30 and TRBJ2-1; TRBD2 matches at 11 bases. CDR3 length: 20 residues. In germline, CDR1 is GTSNPN, CDR2 SVGIG (reference sequence). V shed 1 base and J 6 bases; nucleotides not matched to a gene: 20.

CDR3 residues: CASSVGAGGSSVEQYF. The CDR3 DNA sequence: TGTGCCAGCAGCGTAGGCGCCGGGGGGTCTTCGGTCGAGCAGTACTTC. This chain uses TRBV9 with TRBJ2-7; TRBD2 matches 7 bases. Per the germline V gene, CDR1 is SGDLS and CDR2 is YYNGEE. With 0 bases clipped from V and 6 bases from J, the junction kept 12 bases outside the gene matches. This CDR3 region has 16 residues. The full variable domain, in which reference TRBV9 and TRBJ2-7 provide the parts outside the CDR3, is DSGVTQTPKHLITATGQRVTLRCSPRSGDLSVYWYQQSLDQGLQFLIQYYNGEERAKGNILERFSAQQFPDLHSELNLSSLELGDSALYFCASSVGAGGSSVEQYFGPGTRLTVT.

CDR3 region: CASSLRGMGNTIYF. The CDR3 bases are TGTGCCAGCAGCTTAAGGGGGATGGGAAACACCATATATTTT. This rearrangement joins TRBV7-2 to TRBJ1-3, with a possible D match to TRBD1 (6 bases). CDR3 length: 14 residues. CDR1 is SGHTA, CDR2 FQGNSA, per germline. The germline V and J ends were trimmed by 2 bases and 4 bases, with 9 bases remaining between them.

This clone was recorded once. The chain couples TRBV24-1 to TRBJ2-5; TRBD2 might be the D (5 bases). Per germline, CDR1 KGHDR and CDR2 SFDVKD. V gave up 6 bases and J gave up 4 bases, with 8 bases separating them. CDR3 size: 12 residues. The CDR3 sequence is CATSPGGETQYF. CDR3 coding DNA: TGTGCCACCAGTCCTGGAGGAGAGACCCAGTACTTC.

The DNA of the CDR3 is TGTGCCAGCAGCACCCGGACAGTTTATAATTCACCCCTCCACTTT. Encoded protein: CASSTRTVYNSPLHF. The chain employs TRBV7-2 and TRBJ1-6; possible D gene TRBD1, 6 bases. The CDR3 is 15 amino acids. Germline CDR1 is SGHTA and CDR2 is FQGNSA. The germline V and J ends were trimmed by 5 bases and 4 bases, with 12 bases remaining between them.

This clone appeared once. The chain combines TRBV14 with TRBJ1-1, with 9 nucleotides matching TRBD1. The CDR3 sequence is 17 residues long. CDR1 SGHDN and CDR2 FVKESK come from the germline V gene. After removal of 2 bases from V and 5 bases from J, the junction contained 12 bases not matched to a gene. This CDR3 is CASSQRPGQGGGTEAFF. CDR3 nucleotide sequence: TGTGCCAGCAGCCAAAGGCCGGGACAGGGCGGGGGGACTGAAGCTTTCTTT.

The rearrangement joins TRBV14 to TRBJ1-2, with D unclear. Deletions cut 0 bases from V and 5 bases from J, with 19 bases between. This CDR3 spans 17 amino acids. CDR1 and CDR2 (germline): SGHDN, FVKESK. The CDR3, as DNA: TGTGCCAGCAGCCAAGATCGAGCACAGCTAATGCTTTATGGCTACACCTTC. It encodes CASSQDRAQLMLYGYTF.

This chain links TRBV30 with TRBJ1-4; D is uncertain. Germline CDR1 GTSNPN, CDR2 SVGIG (reference sequence). Deletions cut 2 bases from V and 0 bases from J, with 10 bases between. The CDR3 is made up of 15 amino acids. The CDR3 region is CAWSYGVATNEKLFF. In DNA, the CDR3 is TGTGCCTGGAGTTATGGAGTAGCAACTAATGAAAAACTGTTTTTT.

V and J are TRBV2 and TRBJ2-5; 12 bases align to TRBD2. Germline V gene data show CDR1 as SNHLY and CDR2 as FYNNEI. The CDR3 spans 16 residues. Trimming cost V 1 base and J 4 bases; bases outside gene matches: 4. In DNA, the CDR3 is TGTGCCAGCAGTGAAGGGCTAGCGGGGGGGATAGAGACCCAGTACTTC. It encodes CASSEGLAGGIETQYF.

CDR3 residues: CASRRESGTEAFF. CDR3 coding DNA: TGTGCCAGCAGGAGGGAGAGCGGCACTGAAGCTTTCTTT. The chain recombines TRBV5-4 with TRBJ1-1, with unresolved D. Looked up from germline, CDR1 is SGHNT and CDR2 is YYREEE (reference sequence). This CDR3 contains 13 residues. Deletions cut 5 bases from V and 4 bases from J, with 12 bases between.

This clone has a handful of counts. V gene TRBV11-3 combines with J gene TRBJ1-2; the D is unclear. V was cut by 0 bases and J by 2 bases, with 13 bases left in between. Germline-derived CDR1 and CDR2 are SGHNT and YENEEA. The CDR3 is made up of 16 amino acids. CDR3 nucleotides: TGTGCCAGCAGCTTAGACAGCGCGTCAGCCAACTATGGCTACACCTTC. Translated: CASSLDSASANYGYTF.

V gene TRBV19 combines with J gene TRBJ1-5, with a tentative D call TRBD1 (5 bases). Trimming stripped 9 bases from V and 0 bases from J, with 18 bases between. CDR3 size: 16 residues. Germline CDR1 and CDR2: LNHDA and SQIVND (reference sequence). Here the CDR3 reads CASQAGHLNSNQPQHF. The CDR3, as DNA: TGTGCCAGCCAGGCAGGGCATCTTAATAGCAATCAGCCCCAGCATTTT.

The chain couples TRBV13 to TRBJ2-1, with 7 bases fitting TRBD2. Germline CDR1 reads PRHDT; CDR2 reads FYEKMQ (reference sequence). J gave up 8 bases and V 5 bases, and 12 bases lay outside the gene matches. CDR3 length: 15 residues. The chain's CDR3 is CASSRPSGGSDEQFF. CDR3 DNA: TGTGCCAGCAGCCGGCCCTCGGGGGGATCGGATGAGCAGTTCTTC.

This clone was detected only once. The V and J genes are TRBV6-1 and TRBJ2-5; TRBD1 matches 10 bases. Germline V CDR1 and CDR2: MNHNS, SASEGT. CDR3 size: 15 residues. V lost 3 bases and J lost 3; bases outside the gene matches: 4. The CDR3 DNA follows: TGTGCCAGCAGTGAGCCGGGACAGGGGAAAGAGACCCAGTACTTC. This encodes CASSEPGQGKETQYF.

This chain connects TRBV19 to TRBJ1-2; tentatively, D is TRBD1 (5 bases). Germline CDR1 reads LNHDA; CDR2 reads SQIVND (reference sequence). The V and J ends lost 5 bases and 4 bases respectively, with 23 bases between them. The CDR3 has 17 residues. The CDR3 DNA reads as TGTGCCAGTAGTGTCTCAGCCTCGTGGGGGGAAGGCTATGGCTACACCTTC. Its protein product is CASSVSASWGEGYGYTF.

V is TRBV19 and J is TRBJ1-2; TRBD1 agrees at 10 bases. Trimming took 5 bases from V and 1 from J; bases not matched to a gene: 16. There are 19 residues in the CDR3. Germline CDR1 and CDR2: LNHDA and SQIVND (reference sequence). CDR3 amino acids: CASSFPGQGSGRGNYGYTF. The CDR3 DNA reads as TGTGCCAGTAGTTTCCCGGGACAGGGGTCAGGACGTGGTAACTATGGCTACACCTTC.

The CDR3 coding sequence is TGTGCCAGCAGCCGGGGACAAGTCACAGATACGCAGTATTTT. This sequence encodes CASSRGQVTDTQYF. This chain connects TRBV6-6 to TRBJ2-3; maybe TRBD1 (6 bases). The CDR3 has 14 amino acids. Between the trimmed V and J ends, which lost 6 bases and 2 bases, there was a span of 12 bases. Per germline, CDR1 MNHNY and CDR2 SVGAGI (reference sequence).

V and J are TRBV6-2 or TRBV6-3 and TRBJ1-6; 12 bases line up with TRBD1. This CDR3 spans 17 amino acids. The germline CDR1 and CDR2 sequences are MNHEY and SVGEGT. J lost 3 bases, V lost 2 bases, and 2 bases had no gene match. CDR3 coding DNA: TGTGCCAGCAGTTACGGGGACAGGGGGCTCTATAATTCACCCCTCCACTTT. Amino acid sequence: CASSYGDRGLYNSPLHF.

This chain joins TRBV13 and TRBJ2-3; 16 nucleotides match TRBD2. J gave up 4 bases and V 2 bases, and 12 bases lay outside the gene matches. CDR3 length: 20 amino acids. Germline lookup yields CDR1 PRHDT and CDR2 FYEKMQ (reference sequence). CDR3 sequence reads: CASSLRGTSGGAVSADTQYF. The DNA of the CDR3 is TGTGCCAGCAGCTTACGCGGGACTAGCGGGGGGGCGGTGTCTGCAGATACGCAGTATTTT.

The V gene is TRBV10-3, the J gene TRBJ1-1; 8 bases fit TRBD1. Germline trimming cut 5 bases from V and 4 bases from J; bases unmatched to any gene: 6. The CDR3 runs 14 residues. Per germline, CDR1 ENHRY and CDR2 SYGVKD. As DNA, the CDR3 is TGTGCCATCAGTCCCCAGGGGGCGGGCACTGAAGCTTTCTTT. This sequence encodes CAISPQGAGTEAFF.

The V call is TRBV6-5, the J call TRBJ1-3, with TRBD1 matching over 10 bases. Germline trimming cut 2 bases from V and 7 bases from J; bases unmatched to any gene: 5. This CDR3 contains 15 residues. Germline V gene data show CDR1 as MNHEY and CDR2 as SVGAGI. The CDR3 protein is CASSYQPGQGNTIYF. The DNA of the CDR3 is TGTGCCAGCAGTTACCAACCGGGACAGGGGAACACCATATATTTT.

This clone was seen a single time. The rearrangement uses TRBV23-1 and TRBJ2-6; maybe TRBD1 (5 bases). TRBV23-1 is an ORF, with its function uncertain. This CDR3 spans 15 amino acids. V was shortened by 7 bases and J by 5 bases, with 15 bases between the two germline ends. The DNA for the CDR3 is TGCGCCAGCATTCCCAGGGCGCTAAGGGCCAACGTCCTGACTTTC. Protein product: CASIPRALRANVLTF.

V and J are TRBV7-8 and TRBJ1-1; D possibly corresponds to TRBD1 (5 bases). The V and J ends lost 1 base and 9 bases respectively, with 21 bases between them. CDR3 length: 16 residues. Per germline, CDR1 SGHVS and CDR2 FQNEAQ. CDR3 sequence (DNA): TGTGCCAGCAGCTTAGAGCGTGGCGGCGGGGCAGGTAAAGCTTTCTTT. The encoded protein is CASSLERGGGAGKAFF. The full variable domain, completed using reference TRBV7-8 and TRBJ1-1, is GAGVSQSPRYKVAKRGQDVALRCDPISGHVSLFWYQQALGQGPEFLTYFQNEAQLDKSGLPSDRFFAERPEGSVSTLKIQRTQQEDSAVYLCASSLERGGGAGKAFFGQGTRLTVV.